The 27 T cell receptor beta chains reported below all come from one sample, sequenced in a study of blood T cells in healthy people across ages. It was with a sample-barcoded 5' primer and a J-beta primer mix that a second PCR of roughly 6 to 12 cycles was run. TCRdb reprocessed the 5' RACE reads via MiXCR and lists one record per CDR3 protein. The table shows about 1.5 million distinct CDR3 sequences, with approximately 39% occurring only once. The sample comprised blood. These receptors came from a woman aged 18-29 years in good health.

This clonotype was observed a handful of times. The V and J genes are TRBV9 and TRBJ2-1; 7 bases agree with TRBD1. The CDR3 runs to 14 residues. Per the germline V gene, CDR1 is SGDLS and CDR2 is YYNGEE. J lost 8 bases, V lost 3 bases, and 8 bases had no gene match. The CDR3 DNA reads TGTGCCAGCAGCGGAGGGACAGTGGTCGATGAGCAGTTCTTC. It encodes CASSGGTVVDEQFF.

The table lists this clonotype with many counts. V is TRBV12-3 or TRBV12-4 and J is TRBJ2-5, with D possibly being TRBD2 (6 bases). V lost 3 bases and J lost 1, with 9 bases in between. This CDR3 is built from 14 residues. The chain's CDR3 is CASSFGGFQETQYF. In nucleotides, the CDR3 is TGTGCCAGCAGTTTCGGGGGTTTCCAAGAGACCCAGTACTTC.

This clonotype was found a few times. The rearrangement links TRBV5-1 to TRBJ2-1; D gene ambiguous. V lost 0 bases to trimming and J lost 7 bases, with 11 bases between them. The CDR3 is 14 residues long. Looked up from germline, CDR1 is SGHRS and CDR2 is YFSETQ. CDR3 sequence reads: CASSLASAPNEQFF. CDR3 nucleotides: TGCGCCAGCAGCTTGGCCAGCGCCCCAAATGAGCAGTTCTTC. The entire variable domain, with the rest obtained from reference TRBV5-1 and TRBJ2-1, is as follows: KAGVTQTPRYLIKTRGQQVTLSCSPISGHRSVSWYQQTPGQGLQFLFEYFSETQRNKGNFPGRFSGRQFSNSRSEMNVSTLELGDSALYLCASSLASAPNEQFFGPGTRLTVL.

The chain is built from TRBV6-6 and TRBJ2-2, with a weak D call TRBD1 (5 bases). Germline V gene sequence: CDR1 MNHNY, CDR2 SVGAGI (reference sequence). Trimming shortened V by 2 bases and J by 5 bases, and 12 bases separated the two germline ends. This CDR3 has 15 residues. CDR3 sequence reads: CASSYVTGPTGELFF. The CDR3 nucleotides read TGTGCCAGCAGTTACGTTACAGGACCTACCGGGGAGCTGTTTTTT.

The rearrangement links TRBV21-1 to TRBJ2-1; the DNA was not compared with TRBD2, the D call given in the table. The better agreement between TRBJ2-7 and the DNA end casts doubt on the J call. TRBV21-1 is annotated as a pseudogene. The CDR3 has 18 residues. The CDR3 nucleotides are TGTGCCAACCGCCTGACTAGCGGGGGGGTGAGCTCCTACAATGAGCAGTACTTC. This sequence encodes CANRLTSGGVSSYNEQYF.

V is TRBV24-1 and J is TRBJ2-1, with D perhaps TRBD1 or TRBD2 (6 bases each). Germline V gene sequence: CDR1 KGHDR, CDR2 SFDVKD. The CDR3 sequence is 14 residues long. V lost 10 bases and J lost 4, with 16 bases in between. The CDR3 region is CATQGGLNYNEQFF. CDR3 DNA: TGTGCCACTCAAGGGGGACTTAATTACAATGAGCAGTTCTTC.

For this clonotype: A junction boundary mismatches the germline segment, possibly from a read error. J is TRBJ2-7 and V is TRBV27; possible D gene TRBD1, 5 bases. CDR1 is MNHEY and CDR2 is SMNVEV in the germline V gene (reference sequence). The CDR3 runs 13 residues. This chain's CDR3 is CVSHRQGQHEQYF. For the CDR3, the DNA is TGTGTCAGCCACCGGCAGGGTCAGCACGAGCAGTACTTC.

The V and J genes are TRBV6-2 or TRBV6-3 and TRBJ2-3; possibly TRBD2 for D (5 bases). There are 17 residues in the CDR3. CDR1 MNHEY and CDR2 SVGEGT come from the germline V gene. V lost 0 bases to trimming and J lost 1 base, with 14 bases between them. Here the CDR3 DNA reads TGTGCCAGCAGTTACTCGTCCGGCCAGCGGCGCACAGATACGCAGTATTTT. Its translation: CASSYSSGQRRTDTQYF.

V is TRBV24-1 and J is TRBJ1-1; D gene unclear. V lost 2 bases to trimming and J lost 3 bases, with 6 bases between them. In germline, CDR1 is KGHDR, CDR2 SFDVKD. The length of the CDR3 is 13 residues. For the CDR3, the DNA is TGTGCCACCAGTGATTGGGGAGACACTGAAGCTTTCTTT. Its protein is CATSDWGDTEAFF.

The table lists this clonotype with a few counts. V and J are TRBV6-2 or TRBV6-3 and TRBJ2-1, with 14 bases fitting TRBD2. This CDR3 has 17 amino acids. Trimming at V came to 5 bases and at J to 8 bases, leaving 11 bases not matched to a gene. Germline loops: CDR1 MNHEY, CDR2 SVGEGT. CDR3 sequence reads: CASSDRLAGGPVYEQFF. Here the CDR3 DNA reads TGTGCCAGCAGTGACCGACTAGCGGGGGGGCCAGTCTATGAGCAGTTCTTC.

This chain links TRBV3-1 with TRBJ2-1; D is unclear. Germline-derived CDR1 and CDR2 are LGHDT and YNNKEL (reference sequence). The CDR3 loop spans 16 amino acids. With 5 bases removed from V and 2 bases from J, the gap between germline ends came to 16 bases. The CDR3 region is CASSSTTGYPYNEQFF. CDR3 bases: TGTGCCAGCAGCTCCACGACCGGGTACCCCTACAATGAGCAGTTCTTC.

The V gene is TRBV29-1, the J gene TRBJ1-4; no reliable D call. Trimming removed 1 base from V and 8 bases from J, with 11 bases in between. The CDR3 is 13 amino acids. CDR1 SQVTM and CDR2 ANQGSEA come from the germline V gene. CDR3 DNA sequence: TGCAGCGTTGAAGCAGTCGTTGGGGAAAAACTGTTTTTT. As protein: CSVEAVVGEKLFF.

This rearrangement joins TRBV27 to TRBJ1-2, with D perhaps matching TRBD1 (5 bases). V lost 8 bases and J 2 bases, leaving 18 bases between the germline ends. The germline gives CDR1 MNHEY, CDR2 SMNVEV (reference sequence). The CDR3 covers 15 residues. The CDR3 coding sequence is TGTGCCAGCTTTGAGGCTCCGGGGCTAAACTATGGCTACACCTTC. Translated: CASFEAPGLNYGYTF.

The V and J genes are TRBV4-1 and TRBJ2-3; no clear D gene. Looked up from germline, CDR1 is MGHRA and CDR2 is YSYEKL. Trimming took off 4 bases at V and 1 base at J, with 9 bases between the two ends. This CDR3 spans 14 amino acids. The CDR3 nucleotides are TGCGCCAGCAGCCCCTTTCAGGGCACAGATACGCAGTATTTT. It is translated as CASSPFQGTDTQYF.

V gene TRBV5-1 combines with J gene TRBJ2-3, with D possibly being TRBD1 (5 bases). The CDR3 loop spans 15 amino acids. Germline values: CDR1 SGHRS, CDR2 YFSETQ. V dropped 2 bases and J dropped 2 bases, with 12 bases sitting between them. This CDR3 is CASSFRTGPTDTQYF. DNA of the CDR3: TGCGCCAGCAGCTTTAGAACAGGACCCACAGATACGCAGTATTTT.

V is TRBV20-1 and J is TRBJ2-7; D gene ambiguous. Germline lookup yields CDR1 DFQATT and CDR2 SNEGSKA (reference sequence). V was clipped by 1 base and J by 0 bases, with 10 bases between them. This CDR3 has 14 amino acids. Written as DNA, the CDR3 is TGCAGTGCTAGAGGACGAACGAGCTCCTACGAGCAGTACTTC. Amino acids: CSARGRTSSYEQYF.

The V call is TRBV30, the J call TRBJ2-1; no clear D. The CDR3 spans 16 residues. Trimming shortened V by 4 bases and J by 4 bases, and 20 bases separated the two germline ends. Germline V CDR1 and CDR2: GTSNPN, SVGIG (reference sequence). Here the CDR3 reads CAWMGSPVSEYNEQFF. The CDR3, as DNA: TGTGCCTGGATGGGCAGCCCAGTTTCAGAGTACAATGAGCAGTTCTTC.

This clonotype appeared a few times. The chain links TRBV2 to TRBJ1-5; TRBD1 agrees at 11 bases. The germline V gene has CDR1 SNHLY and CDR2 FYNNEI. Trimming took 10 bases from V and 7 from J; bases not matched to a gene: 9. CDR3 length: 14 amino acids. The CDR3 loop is CATARGQGEQPQHF. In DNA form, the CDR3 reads TGTGCCACCGCACGGGGACAGGGGGAGCAGCCCCAGCATTTT. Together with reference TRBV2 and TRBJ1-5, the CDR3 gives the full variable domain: EPEVTQTPSHQVTQMGQEVILRCVPISNHLYFYWYRQILGQKVEFLVSFYNNEISEKSEIFDDQFSVERPDGSNFTLKIRSTKLEDSAMYFCATARGQGEQPQHFGDGTRLSIL.

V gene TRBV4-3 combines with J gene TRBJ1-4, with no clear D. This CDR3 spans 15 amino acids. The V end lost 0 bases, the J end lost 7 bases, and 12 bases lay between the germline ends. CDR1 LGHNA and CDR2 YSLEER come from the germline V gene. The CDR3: CASSQDRVTPEKLFF. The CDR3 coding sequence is TGCGCCAGCAGCCAAGATCGTGTCACCCCTGAAAAACTGTTTTTT.

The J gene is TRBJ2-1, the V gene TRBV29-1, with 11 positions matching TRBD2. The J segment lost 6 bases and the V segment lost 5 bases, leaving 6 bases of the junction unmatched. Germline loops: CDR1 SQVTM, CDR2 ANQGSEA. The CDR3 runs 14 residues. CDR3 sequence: CSVLGTSGSNEQFF. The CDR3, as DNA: TGCAGCGTTTTAGGGACTAGCGGTAGCAATGAGCAGTTCTTC.

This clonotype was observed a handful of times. CDR3 coding DNA: TGTGCCAGCAGCCTACGACTAGTCACAGATACGCAGTATTTT. Translation gives CASSLRLVTDTQYF. This sequence joins TRBV7-3 and TRBJ2-3; D might be TRBD2 (6 bases). The CDR3 covers 14 residues. The germline CDR1 and CDR2 sequences are SGHTA and FQGTGA. Between the trimmed V and J ends, which lost 5 bases and 2 bases, there was a span of 11 bases.

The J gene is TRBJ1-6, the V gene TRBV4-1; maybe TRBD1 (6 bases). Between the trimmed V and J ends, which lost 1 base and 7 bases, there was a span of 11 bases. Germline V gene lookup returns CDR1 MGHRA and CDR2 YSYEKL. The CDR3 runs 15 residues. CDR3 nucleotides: TGCGCCAGCAGCCAAGGCGGACAGTGGAATTCACCCCTCCACTTT. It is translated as CASSQGGQWNSPLHF.

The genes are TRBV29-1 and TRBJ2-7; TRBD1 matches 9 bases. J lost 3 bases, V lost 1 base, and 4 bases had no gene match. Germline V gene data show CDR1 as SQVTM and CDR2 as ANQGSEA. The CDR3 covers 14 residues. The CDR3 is CSVEVRDRDYEQYF. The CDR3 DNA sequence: TGCAGCGTTGAAGTCCGGGACAGGGACTACGAGCAGTACTTC.

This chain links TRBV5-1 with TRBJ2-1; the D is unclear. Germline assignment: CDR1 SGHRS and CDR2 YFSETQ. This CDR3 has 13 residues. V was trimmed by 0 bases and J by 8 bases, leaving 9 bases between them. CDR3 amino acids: CASSLVNTDEQFF. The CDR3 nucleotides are TGCGCCAGCAGCTTGGTTAATACAGATGAGCAGTTCTTC.

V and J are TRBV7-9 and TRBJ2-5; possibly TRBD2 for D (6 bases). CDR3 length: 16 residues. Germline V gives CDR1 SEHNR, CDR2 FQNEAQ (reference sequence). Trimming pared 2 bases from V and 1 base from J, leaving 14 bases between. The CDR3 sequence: CASSLSGPGVQETQYF. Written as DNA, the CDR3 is TGTGCCAGCAGCTTATCGGGACCGGGGGTCCAAGAGACCCAGTACTTC.

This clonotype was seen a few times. CDR3 amino acids: CASSFQQNYGYTF. The CDR3 nucleotides are TGTGCCAGCAGTTTTCAACAGAACTATGGCTACACCTTC. The genes are TRBV28 and TRBJ1-2; D gene uncertain. CDR1 is MDHEN, CDR2 SYDVKM, per germline. This CDR3 is built from 13 residues. Trimming pared 3 bases from V and 2 bases from J, leaving 7 bases between.

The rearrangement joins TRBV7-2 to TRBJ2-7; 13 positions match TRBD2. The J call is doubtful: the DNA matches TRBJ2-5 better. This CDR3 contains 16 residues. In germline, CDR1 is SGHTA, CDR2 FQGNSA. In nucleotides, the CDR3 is TGTGCCAGCAGCCCCGGACTAGCGGGAGCATCAGAGACCCAGTACTTC. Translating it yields CASSPGLAGASETQYF.